This TCR beta chain is from a study of blood T cell repertoires in COVID-19. Study-wide context: Both acute and convalescent COVID-19 samples were obtained from the United States, Italy and Spain. The analysed material was cDNA or gDNA that came from T cells, B-cell-depleted T cells, or PBMCs.

The CDR3 runs to 15 residues. V was shortened by 5 bases and J by 0 bases, with 14 bases between the two germline ends. The germline CDR1 and CDR2 sequences are SGHVS and FQNEAQ. Per the authors' pipeline: Reference gene primer amplification gave estimated nucleated cell counts. TCRdb's table, derived via immunoSEQ multiplex PCR, lists solely in-frame clones and lacks some. Clone size and V and J calls were adopted from that table, with D and trimming inferred from the DNA. The data contain more than 60,000 clones, around nine tenths of them seen just once; the ten biggest clones take up about 6.1%. The V and J genes are TRBV7-8 and TRBJ2-7; D perhaps matches TRBD1 (5 bases). The sequencing input was peripheral blood. The sequence came from a human donor in a cohort sampled during active COVID-19. CDR3 sequence: CASSTSLQVSYEQYF. CDR3 bases: TGTGCCAGCAGCACTTCTCTACAGGTCTCCTACGAGCAGTACTTC.